This TCR beta chain was documented in a study of cytomegalovirus exposure and HLA in healthy donors (dated by TCRdb to 2016 to 2017). About the investigation overall: An earlier analysis of 587 of the donors reported about 280 Gb of sequence data and roughly 120 million unique TCR beta sequences obtained from 150 million to 200 million T cells. The number of typed donors differed by locus: about 629-640 for A, B, C, DRB1 and DQB1; some 500 for DQA1; 606 for DPA1; and 400 to 480 for DPB1. The study profiled the T cell repertoires of 666 subjects by immunosequencing and related them to cytomegalovirus serostatus. A separate validation cohort of 90 to 150 different subjects was used in addition to the 666-subject first cohort. To predict cytomegalovirus infection status, the study brought together high-throughput TCR immunosequencing, statistical association of individual TCRs with disease status, and machine learning. To decide whether each TCR beta V gene segment behaved as functional or pseudogenic, an earlier analysis of some 600 of the donors relied on high-throughput TCR beta sequencing. The aim of the study was to test whether cataloging public T cell receptors could identify signatures of past pathogen exposure. HLA typing covered class I and class II loci at four-digit resolution. A later analysis re-analyzed previously published TCR beta repertoires from roughly 600 donors and added high-resolution HLA genotyping to study TCR occurrence patterns. Donor age, sex, ethnicity and CMV serostatus were collected together with the repertoire data. All discovery cohort repertoires had been generated using a single sequencing platform. Among 398 genotyped donors of the cohort, an average of around 250,000 unique TCR beta nucleotide sequences was sequenced per donor, of which 15% to 20% were non-productive. The later analysis used no new phenotypic data to find candidate immune exposures, relying instead on TCR beta sequences and their occurrence across donors. A later genetic analysis took genome-wide SNP genotypes for about 65% of the 666 donors and used that subset as a discovery cohort. Roughly 5 DR-DQ haplotypes were handled as single units for association and clustering because linkage in the cohort was strong. Roughly 300 gigabases of sequencing data and 70 million to 100 million unique TCR sequences made up an early release that covered approximately 650 HLA-typed donors. The genetic ancestry cluster associated with self-reported Caucasian donors included about 81% of the 398 genotyped donors. The study at large found these results: This cohort had only TCR beta chains sequenced, and the lack of alpha or paired-chain data limited which features could be detected. A total of some 180 TCR beta chains were listed by the study as associated with cytomegalovirus. CMV serostatus was the only immune exposure information available for the cohort. In a later analysis, HLA-associated TCR beta chains were found to be more clonally expanded and to have lower generation probabilities than equally common non-associated chains. Presence/absence analyses assumed roughly uniform sequencing depth across donors, an assumption that may not hold. About 15 rarely observed V segments, including chromosome 9 orphons, were excluded from the earlier analysis of approximately 500 of the donors because counts were too low. In a later genetic analysis, fewer N-insertions in productive TCRs were reported among donors in an Asian-associated ancestry cluster than the roughly 710-donor mean. An earlier analysis of several hundred of the donors showed that most TCR beta V segments appeared in productive rearrangements either about 87% or about 30% of the time, which broadly matched IMGT annotations. Linkage disequilibrium might explain the correlated functional status among segregating V segments, but an unknown experimental factor could not be ruled out. A few of the identified cytomegalovirus-associated TCR beta chains were confirmed in vitro to be specific for cytomegalovirus antigens. When HLA alleles, especially DR and DQ, strongly co-occurred, attributing TCR associations to individual alleles was difficult. The sequencing pipeline was judged likely to have produced a cluster of highly shared sequence variants as a technical artifact. Most CMV-associated TCR beta chains appeared to be HLA-restricted in a later analysis, and the HLA associations seemed to be driven largely by CMV exposure. In a later analysis, several top co-occurrence clusters were reported to appear linked to parvovirus B19, influenza, CMV and Epstein-Barr virus. The authors suggested that the approach could potentially be generalized to other disease states and immunological phenotypes. In both the original and validation cohorts, the classifier was reported to diagnose cytomegalovirus status with high specificity and sensitivity. A later analysis found that TCR association rates varied across HLA loci, with DRB1 alleles showing the most associated TCRs and HLA-C alleles the fewest. Most TCR sequences were observed very rarely across donors, whereas some public TCRs were present in many individuals. An association between a missense DCLRE1C variant and V-gene and J-gene trimming of TCR beta chains was found in a later genetic analysis and replicated in an independent cohort. Because HLA typing was unavailable for some donors at each locus, only the typed subset was used in association tests. The 87-base-pair reads could not distinguish some IMGT-functional V segments, including TRBV6-2 and TRBV6-3, so those segments were excluded. A further reported finding was that TCR beta sequences accurately predicted the HLA-A and HLA-B alleles for most subjects in the first cohort. Specific HLA alleles were associated with roughly 17,000 TCR beta sequences at a false discovery rate of 0.05 in a later analysis.

Library method: the immunoSEQ multiplex PCR assay. A mixture of 60 forward primers for TCR Vbeta segments and 13 reverse primers for TCR Jbeta segments was used in the multiplex PCR. The CDR3 region of rearranged TCR beta genes was amplified from genomic DNA with a multiplex PCR assay. The amplified TCR beta libraries were sequenced on the Illumina HiSeq System as 87-base-pair reads. From the authors' description of their analysis: A later analysis tallied around 80 million unique TCR beta chains across the 550 to 850 repertoires, and approximately 9.9 million of those chains were shared by two or more donors. Raw reads were error-corrected and collapsed into unique sequences by a nearest-neighbor algorithm in which closely related sequences were merged to remove PCR and sequencing errors. CDR3 sequences were aligned to IMGT reference sequences to assign V, D and J gene segments. For a sequence to be retained, a match of at least six nucleotides was required to both a V gene segment and a J gene segment. A rearrangement counted as productive if the CDR3 had no stop codons and remained in frame with V and J, and every other rearrangement counted as non-productive. Following IMGT convention, CDR3 was defined as the stretch from the second conserved V-encoded cysteine to the conserved J-encoded phenylalanine. The earlier analysis of approximately 500 of the donors excluded sequences that lacked an unambiguous match to a single V gene segment. In an earlier analysis of some 590 of the donors, V segments were called functional above 56.7% productive rearrangements and were called segregating when the between-donor standard deviation exceeded 5%. To diagnose cytomegalovirus status from the catalog of TCR beta chain sequences, a statistical classification framework was built. A later analysis assigned V and J genes by comparing TCR nucleotide sequences with IMGT/GENE-DB human TR gene sequences. A later analysis assigned CDR3 sequences and most-parsimonious VDJ recombination scenarios with the TCRdist pipeline. In a later analysis, every TCR beta chain was defined by the combination of its CDR3 amino acid sequence and its V-gene family, and reads without a unique V-gene family were dropped. As a way to deal with suspected cross-contamination and a sequencing artifact, a later analysis dropped 500 to 700 nucleotide sequences that were highly shared and had low generation probability. In a later analysis, a clonal expansion index was calculated for each public chain from normalized within-repertoire ranks of inferred template counts. In a later analysis, generation probabilities were computed with a VDJ recombination model fitted to out-of-frame rearrangements, and the resulting probabilities were checked against IGoR. In a later analysis, hypergeometric tests were used to score TCR-TCR, TCR-HLA and TCR-CMV co-occurrence, with a repertoire-size bias correction applied to TCR pairs. In a later analysis, false discovery rates were estimated by permuting HLA or CMV assignments 20 times. In a later analysis, co-occurring TCRs were grouped using DBSCAN, and TCRdist sequence similarity was added for clustering within HLA-allele-positive subsets. Repertoires with fewer than 30,000 or more than 120,000 public chains, plus five repertoires with anomalous nucleotide sharing, were excluded from co-occurrence clustering. TCRdb mirrors the immuneACCESS table, restricted to in-frame sequences. Some clones are absent from its copies; in checked studies, under half trace to an unresolved V gene, and the reason for the others is unknown. The V and J calls and clone size were taken over from that table, and D and trimming were inferred from the DNA. The sample table records some 150,000 clones; more than 60% of these occur just once. Over 2% of the sample rests with the top ten.

Notes on this clone: Its cognate antigen has yet to be identified. One base away there is no much larger clone; base qualities are not given.

Based on the germline V gene, the CDR1 and CDR2 sequences are SNHLY and FYNNEI. Counted from cysteine to phenylalanine, this CDR3 has 11 amino acids. Only the CDR3 DNA is retained, 33 bases long and in frame from the first base. V is shortened by 7 bases, J by 7 bases, and the region joining them spans 8 bases. The cohort comprised fewer than 700 healthy bone marrow donors. Cohort members were all nominally healthy when sampled, although unrecorded immune exposures were likely present. CMV serostatus was positive for more than 250 and negative for 352 of the 666 cohort members, and was not recorded for this donor. A peripheral blood sample was collected from each donor, and TCR beta sequencing was performed on peripheral blood mononuclear cells. The Qiagen DNeasy Blood Extraction Kit was used to extract genomic DNA from the blood cell samples.

Recombination joined TRBV2 with TRBJ2-1; confidence is insufficient to name the D gene. This TCR was sampled from a human donor in good health. The sample comprised PBMCs. The CDR3 corresponds to CASKSSNEQFF. The nucleotide sequence is given as TGTGCCAGCAAATCCTCTAATGAGCAGTTCTTC.